This T cell receptor beta chain comes out of a study of Graves' ophthalmopathy and Graves' hyperthyroidism. A note on this clonotype: What it binds is unknown. An end of the junction differs from the germline gene, which may be a read error.

The study's findings and limits: Predictions made by the model for ophthalmopathy progression reached approximately 71% sensitivity and less than 80% specificity.

CDR1 is SGHVS and CDR2 is FNYEAQ in the germline V gene. CDR3 length: 14 amino acids. Every ophthalmopathy donor presented moderate-to-severe activity, CAS ≥3, NOSPECS ≥4 and duration under 3 months. Uncontrolled infections, pregnancy, lactation or other autoimmune diseases led to patient exclusion. Beta-chain TCR CDR3 regions were amplified from RNA transcripts. Following a first-round RT-PCR that used HTBI primers, a second-round multiplex PCR was carried out. TCRdb fed the multiplex PCR reads into MiXCR, producing one record per CDR3 protein. The sample consists of 350,000 or so distinct CDR3 sequences, roughly a sixth of them appearing once.

The receptor was derived from an adult man with Graves' ophthalmopathy. The gene calls are TRBV7-6 and TRBJ2-5, with D perhaps TRBD1 or TRBD2 (6 bases each). The source material was peripheral blood. The CDR3 nucleotides read TGTGCCAGCAGCCCATCGGGGGCGGGTGAGACCCTGTACTTC. Translation: CASSPSGAGETLYF.